Reported below is one T cell receptor (beta chain). This record comes from a study of blood T cell repertoires in COVID-19. Study-wide background: Nucleic acid was either cDNA or gDNA, and it came from T cells, B-cell-depleted T cells, or PBMCs.

CDR1 is SNHLY, CDR2 FYNNEI, per germline. This CDR3 comprises 15 residues. The ends lost 5 bases at V and 6 bases at J; junction bases unmatched: 9. As handled by the study authors: Quantification of nucleated cells was approximated via reference gene primer amplification. Method: immunoSEQ multiplex PCR; TCRdb's copy keeps in-frame clones and lacks some. Clone size and V and J calls were adopted from that table, with D and trimming inferred from the DNA. The repertoire includes 300,000 to 450,000 clones, over 75% of them detected once, and around 2% sits in the top ten. This sequence originates from a man aged 40-49 years in a cohort exposed to, infected with or recovered from COVID-19 (not recorded which). The chain combines TRBV2 with TRBJ2-7; TRBD2 matches at 11 bases. Sequencing was carried out using PBMCs or T cells enriched from blood (not recorded which). The CDR3 is CASSIQTSGTPEQYF. The CDR3 nucleotides read TGTGCCAGCAGTATCCAGACTAGCGGGACCCCCGAGCAGTACTTC. The complete variable domain, with remaining parts taken from reference TRBV2 and TRBJ2-7, reads EPEVTQTPSHQVTQMGQEVILRCVPISNHLYFYWYRQILGQKVEFLVSFYNNEISEKSEIFDDQFSVERPDGSNFTLKIRSTKLEDSAMYFCASSIQTSGTPEQYFGPGTRLTVT.